This T cell receptor beta chain was captured by sequencing in a study of regulatory T cells in long-lasting Graves disease. Looking at the study overall: Prior antithyroid drug treatment in newly diagnosed Graves' patients lasted under 3 months.

A few counts support this clonotype. This CDR3 spans 15 amino acids. Trimming left V 3 bases short and J 9 bases short, with 16 bases between. The V gene's germline CDR1 is SGHRS and CDR2 YFSETQ. Documented time point: newly diagnosed GD, antithyroid drugs for less than 3 months. PBMC-extracted RNA yielded the TCR library. Construction of TCR beta libraries relied on iRepertoire HTBI primers and on Arm-PCR targeting CDR3 regions. MiXCR, run by TCRdb on the multiplex PCR reads, gives a single entry per CDR3 protein. The sample lists about 380,000 distinct CDR3 sequences; roughly 16% were seen once. The source material was peripheral blood mononuclear cells (PBMCs), sampled at new diagnosis, from a patient treated with antithyroid drugs. The origin of this receptor is a female donor with Graves disease. This chain connects TRBV5-1 to TRBJ1-6; D might be TRBD1 (6 bases). The CDR3 reads CASSWGGGRTSPLHF. CDR3 bases: TGCGCCAGCAGCTGGGGGGGCGGCAGGACTTCACCCCTCCACTTT.